This TCR beta chain was captured in a study of T cells after posttransplantation cyclophosphamide. Whole-study findings and limits: Tissue-infiltrating T cells from skin or gut overlapped little with blood T cells. Later post-transplant blood repertoires were often dominated by donor CD8+ memory clones.

Sequencing was performed with immunoSEQ multiplex PCR; in TCRdb, only in-frame clones are kept and a portion is missing. The data hold tens of thousands of clones, with around 90% observed a single time. On this clone: The antigen remains unidentified.

This CDR3 has 13 amino acids. Germline lookup yields CDR1 SGHRS and CDR2 YFSETQ. With 5 bases removed from V and 5 bases from J, the gap between germline ends came to 13 bases. Busulfan-fludarabine conditioning, marrow transplant, and cyclophosphamide on days +3 and +4 were administered. This specimen consisted of PBMCs, obtained roughly 60 days after allogeneic stem cell transplant with posttransplant cyclophosphamide. V and J are TRBV5-1 and TRBJ1-1; D uncertain. The TCR was taken from a male patient aged 55-69 years who received an allogeneic stem cell transplant from a related donor and was CMV-positive. Some of the T cells might come from the graft donor. CDR3 region: CASSESLMTEAFF. The CDR3 region has the DNA TGCGCCAGCAGTGAGTCCCTGATGACTGAAGCTTTCTTT. The full variable domain, completed using reference TRBV5-1 and TRBJ1-1, is KAGVTQTPRYLIKTRGQQVTLSCSPISGHRSVSWYQQTPGQGLQFLFEYFSETQRNKGNFPGRFSGRQFSNSRSEMNVSTLELGDSALYLCASSESLMTEAFFGQGTRLTVV.